Each of the 19 T cell receptor beta chains below was sequenced from the same sample in a study of cytomegalovirus exposure and HLA in healthy donors. The PCR made use of 60 Vbeta and 13 Jbeta primers. The assay was immunoSEQ multiplex PCR, and TCRdb's table has in-frame clones only and misses some. The sample has 180,000 or so clones; 70% to 90% are singletons. The sample comprised PBMCs. These receptors all stem from a man aged 18-30 years in good health and CMV-seropositive.

The chain has TRBV5-1 and TRBJ2-5; 12 nucleotides align to TRBD2. This CDR3 has 13 residues. CDR1 SGHRS and CDR2 YFSETQ come from the germline V gene. V lost 6 bases and J lost 5; bases outside the gene matches: 2. The CDR3 DNA follows: TGCGCCAGCACCACTAGCGGGGGGGAGACCCAGTACTTC. It specifies CASTTSGGETQYF. Variable domain in full (rest from reference TRBV5-1 and TRBJ2-5): KAGVTQTPRYLIKTRGQQVTLSCSPISGHRSVSWYQQTPGQGLQFLFEYFSETQRNKGNFPGRFSGRQFSNSRSEMNVSTLELGDSALYLCASTTSGGETQYFGPGTRLLVL.

The chain recombines TRBV5-1 with TRBJ2-3; TRBD2 aligns across 12 bases. The CDR3 spans 16 residues. The germline gives CDR1 SGHRS, CDR2 YFSETQ. V was pared by 2 bases and J by 4 bases, with 5 bases of the junction left unmatched. CDR3 in amino acids: CASSFTSSGGADTQYF. The CDR3 DNA is TGCGCCAGCAGCTTCACATCTAGCGGGGGGGCAGATACGCAGTATTTT.

As regards this clone: Sequence at one end of the junction differs from germline and may be a read error. The V call is TRBV7-2, the J call TRBJ1-1; D not resolved. CDR1 is SGHTA and CDR2 is FQGNSA in the germline V gene. CDR3 length: 12 amino acids. As DNA, the CDR3 is TGTGTCAGCAGCCCAATATTCGGTGAAGCTTTCTTT. Its protein product is CVSSPIFGEAFF.

This clone occurred once. The rearrangement links TRBV18 to TRBJ1-3; D possibly corresponds to TRBD1 (5 bases). Trimming took off 3 bases at V and 4 bases at J, with 7 bases between the two ends. The CDR3 runs to 13 residues. Per germline, CDR1 KGHSH and CDR2 LQKENI. CDR3 nucleotide sequence: TGTGCCAGCTCACCCAAGGGGGGAAACACCATATATTTT. Protein product: CASSPKGGNTIYF.

This chain uses TRBV15 with TRBJ2-7; the D is unclear. Trimming stripped 7 bases from V and 5 bases from J, with 18 bases between. The germline CDR1 and CDR2 sequences are LNHNV and YYDKDF (reference sequence). The CDR3 length is 14 residues. The CDR3 region has the DNA TGTGCCACCACCCCGAGAGGCTGGTCCGACGAGCAGTACTTC. Residues: CATTPRGWSDEQYF.

The chain uses TRBV11-3 and TRBJ2-7, with D possibly being TRBD1 (6 bases). Trimming took off 5 bases at V and 3 bases at J, with 11 bases between the two ends. Germline V gene data show CDR1 as SGHNT and CDR2 as YENEEA. The length of the CDR3 is 13 residues. As DNA, the CDR3 is TGTGCCAGCAGCCCCGAGGGGGACTACGAGCAGTACTTC. As protein: CASSPEGDYEQYF.

The chain uses TRBV9 and TRBJ2-5, with D possibly TRBD2 on 5 matching bases. The CDR3 contains 14 residues. Germline CDR1 and CDR2: SGDLS and YYNGEE. Trimming took off 4 bases at V and 1 base at J, with 11 bases between the two ends. DNA for the CDR3: TGTGCCAGCAGCCCCGGACTGGTCCAAGAGACCCAGTACTTC. As protein: CASSPGLVQETQYF.

The J gene is TRBJ2-5, the V gene TRBV7-7; TRBD2 agrees at 9 bases. The germline CDR1 and CDR2 sequences are SSHAT and FNYEAQ (reference sequence). This CDR3 is built from 16 residues. Trimming at V came to 5 bases and at J to 0 bases, leaving 7 bases not matched to a gene. CDR3 loop: CASSPIAGDDQETQYF. For the CDR3, the DNA is TGTGCCAGCAGCCCCATAGCGGGGGACGACCAAGAGACCCAGTACTTC.

The V and J genes are TRBV9 and TRBJ1-2, with 7 bases aligning to TRBD1. The trim removed 0 bases at V and 2 bases at J, leaving 4 bases unmatched. CDR1 and CDR2 (germline): SGDLS, YYNGEE. This CDR3 is 15 amino acids long. This CDR3 is CASSVVSGQNYGYTF. The CDR3, as DNA: TGTGCCAGCAGCGTAGTGTCGGGACAGAACTATGGCTACACCTTC.

This rearrangement joins TRBV13 to TRBJ2-3; 8 positions agree with TRBD2. The CDR3 covers 17 residues. Unmatched junction bases numbered 10, after V lost 3 bases and J lost 2 bases. Germline V gene lookup returns CDR1 PRHDT and CDR2 FYEKMQ (reference sequence). The CDR3 spells CASSLGLGGGPTDTQYF. Here the CDR3 DNA reads TGTGCCAGCAGCTTGGGACTAGGCGGGGGGCCCACAGATACGCAGTATTTT.

The V and J genes are TRBV27 and TRBJ2-7; 10 bases are a match to TRBD1. Germline trimming cut 6 bases from V and 6 bases from J; bases unmatched to any gene: 8. Germline-derived CDR1 and CDR2 are MNHEY and SMNVEV (reference sequence). This CDR3 is 14 amino acids long. This chain's CDR3 is CASRTGTGEVEQYF. The CDR3 nucleotides are TGTGCCAGCAGAACCGGGACAGGGGAAGTCGAGCAGTACTTC.

This clone has only one observation. The chain recombines TRBV28 with TRBJ2-7; D unclear. This CDR3 has 12 amino acids. CDR1 and CDR2 from the germline V gene are MDHEN and SYDVKM. Trimming removed 3 bases from V and 3 bases from J, with 6 bases in between. In DNA, the CDR3 is TGTGCCAGCAGTTTTACAGACTACGAGCAGTACTTC. As protein: CASSFTDYEQYF.

CDR3 sequence reads: CASSQGGTEAFF. The CDR3 DNA sequence: TGTGCCAGCAGTCAGGGGGGCACTGAAGCTTTCTTT. The chain links TRBV25-1 to TRBJ1-1, with TRBD1 matching over 7 bases. Trimming took 5 bases from V and 4 from J; bases not matched to a gene: 1. Germline V gives CDR1 MGHDK, CDR2 SYGVNS. The CDR3 contains 12 residues.

This chain joins TRBV18 and TRBJ2-7, with 7 nucleotides matching TRBD1. Trimming removed 2 bases from V and 2 bases from J; junction bases left unmatched: 0. Germline V gene lookup returns CDR1 KGHSH and CDR2 LQKENI. CDR3 size: 13 residues. The CDR3 bases are TGTGCCAGCTCACCAGGGACAGCCTACGAGCAGTACTTC. Protein sequence: CASSPGTAYEQYF.

The chain joins TRBV13 to TRBJ1-3, with TRBD1 identical over 7 bases. The junction had 7 bases not matched to a gene; V was cut back by 6 bases and J by 2 bases. The CDR3 has 15 residues. Looked up from germline, CDR1 is PRHDT and CDR2 is FYEKMQ (reference sequence). The CDR3 sequence: CASSLQTGAGNTIYF. CDR3 DNA sequence: TGTGCCAGCAGTCTTCAAACAGGGGCTGGAAACACCATATATTTT.

The CDR3 loop reads CASRGLAEETQYF. CDR3 bases: TGCGCCAGCAGGGGACTAGCGGAGGAGACCCAGTACTTC. This chain links TRBV10-2 with TRBJ2-5; 11 bases agree with TRBD2. The length of the CDR3 is 13 residues. With V trimmed by 6 bases and J by 5 bases, 2 bases remained unmatched. Germline V gene data show CDR1 as WSHSY and CDR2 as SAAADI.

The J gene is TRBJ1-6, the V gene TRBV6-1; D remains unclear. Germline-derived CDR1 and CDR2 are MNHNS and SASEGT. V was clipped by 3 bases and J by 0 bases, with 15 bases between them. The CDR3 has 18 residues. CDR3 residues: CASSESVAGSSYNSPLHF. The CDR3 nucleotides read TGTGCCAGCAGTGAGTCCGTAGCGGGGAGCTCCTATAATTCACCCCTCCACTTT.

The chain employs TRBV30 and TRBJ1-1; D is ambiguous. The CDR3 covers 15 residues. The germline gives CDR1 GTSNPN, CDR2 SVGIG (reference sequence). Trimming left V 5 bases short and J 2 bases short, with 18 bases between. The CDR3 reads CAWFQYGGANTEAFF. The CDR3 DNA reads as TGTGCCTGGTTCCAATACGGAGGAGCCAACACTGAAGCTTTCTTT.

The chain combines TRBV2 with TRBJ2-5; a possible D gene is TRBD2 (5 bases). V lost 11 bases and J lost 5, with 18 bases in between. Germline values: CDR1 SNHLY, CDR2 FYNNEI. The CDR3 totals 13 residues. CDR3 sequence reads: CASKRGEVETQYF. DNA of the CDR3: TGTGCCTCCAAACGGGGAGAAGTGGAGACCCAGTACTTC.